This T cell receptor beta chain appears in the sequencing data of a study of OX40 agonist ivuxolimab in advanced cancers. Across the whole study: Earlier anti-PD-1, anti-PD-L1 or anti-CTLA-4 therapy was permitted; roughly 40% had received some.

Study findings and constraints: Circulating CD4+ and CD8+ T cells showed clonal expansion by week 6 at 0.1 to 3.0 mg/kg. Clonal expansion was among the lowest in partial responders at 0.1-3.0 mg/kg, especially CD8+.

For this clone: Its antigen remains unidentified.

The CDR3 has 11 residues. Trimming removed 8 bases from V and 5 bases from J, with 9 bases in between. The germline V gene has CDR1 WSHSY and CDR2 SAAADI. The protocol was immunoSEQ multiplex PCR, while the TCRdb copy is restricted to in-frame clones and leaves out a portion. The repertoire consists of 70,000 to 95,000 clones, with about 94% occurring once and the leading ten covering roughly 9.8%. V usage is TRBV10-2 and J usage is TRBJ2-5; D gene unclear. The receptor's source is an adult with an advanced solid tumor such as melanoma, head and neck, liver or kidney cancer. This sample comprised CD4+ or CD8+ T cells sorted from blood, obtained in a trial of the OX40 agonist ivuxolimab. CDR3: CASLGGETQYF. In DNA, the CDR3 is TGCGCCAGCCTCGGTGGGGAGACCCAGTACTTC.